These 10 T cell receptor beta chains came from one sample sequenced in a study of shared clonotypes between healthy human individuals. Clones were read by immunoSEQ multiplex PCR, and TCRdb kept only the in-frame ones, dropping some. This table has around 700,000 clones, more than 70% appearing once. The material sequenced was memory CD4+ T cells sorted from blood. Subset given: CD45RA-negative fraction. The receptors were gathered from a woman younger than 45 in good health.

CDR3 region: CASSAGHSGANVLTF. Here the CDR3 DNA reads TGTGCCAGCAGTGCCGGGCACTCTGGGGCCAACGTCCTGACTTTC. V and J are TRBV6-1 and TRBJ2-6; D is ambiguous. The CDR3 length is 15 residues. The germline V and J ends were trimmed by 4 bases and 0 bases, with 7 bases remaining between them. Germline V lookup: CDR1 MNHNS, CDR2 SASEGT.

The gene calls are TRBV19 and TRBJ2-1; 9 bases match TRBD1. V lost 3 bases and J lost 8; bases outside the gene matches: 8. This CDR3 is built from 15 residues. Germline V lookup: CDR1 LNHDA, CDR2 SQIVND (reference sequence). The CDR3 bases are TGTGCCAGTAGTATGTCGGGACAGGGTCGCGATGAGCAGTTCTTC. Translated, it gives CASSMSGQGRDEQFF.

This chain joins TRBV29-1 and TRBJ1-4; D unclear. The germline CDR1 and CDR2 sequences are SQVTM and ANQGSEA. The CDR3 contains 12 residues. V lost 6 bases to trimming and J lost 6 bases, with 11 bases between them. The CDR3 nucleotides are TGCAGCGTCCGGTCGGGAGATGAAAAACTGTTTTTT. Translation gives CSVRSGDEKLFF.

The chain is built from TRBV27 and TRBJ2-7; 12 bases match TRBD2. CDR1 MNHEY and CDR2 SMNVEV come from the germline V gene (reference sequence). Unmatched junction bases numbered 5, after V lost 2 bases and J lost 9 bases. The CDR3 runs to 14 residues. CDR3 DNA sequence: TGTGCCAGCAGTTTAGAGACTAGCGGGAGCCCGCAGTACTTC. Its translation: CASSLETSGSPQYF.

The rearrangement joins TRBV5-8 to TRBJ2-7, with a tentative D call TRBD1 (6 bases). CDR1 and CDR2 (germline): SGHTS, YDEGEE. This CDR3 is 13 amino acids long. The V end was cut by 4 bases, the J end by 6 bases, with 14 bases between. CDR3 protein: CASSPTGHLEQYF. The CDR3 bases are TGTGCCAGCAGCCCGACGGGACATCTCGAGCAGTACTTC.

This clone was observed a handful of times. The V call is TRBV2, the J call TRBJ1-2; 8 nucleotides line up with TRBD1. Germline V gene data show CDR1 as SNHLY and CDR2 as FYNNEI. Trimming removed 4 bases from V and 8 bases from J; junction bases left unmatched: 6. The CDR3 sequence is 13 residues long. The CDR3 sequence: CASSVWTGQGYTF. The CDR3 bases are TGTGCCAGCAGTGTCTGGACAGGGCAAGGCTACACCTTC.

The V call is TRBV6-1, the J call TRBJ1-1, with 7 bases matching TRBD1. Trimming at V came to 7 bases and at J to 5 bases, leaving 10 bases not matched to a gene. CDR1 is MNHNS and CDR2 is SASEGT in the germline V gene. This CDR3 region has 14 residues. The CDR3 is CASTKEGARTEAFF. The DNA of the CDR3 is TGTGCCAGCACAAAGGAGGGGGCGCGGACTGAAGCTTTCTTT.

This clone was counted a few times. The V gene is TRBV27, the J gene TRBJ1-4; D unresolved. The CDR3 contains 19 residues. V shed 5 bases and J shed 8 bases, with 30 bases lying between them. The germline CDR1 and CDR2 sequences are MNHEY and SMNVEV (reference sequence). CDR3 in DNA: TGTGCCAGCAGTGAAAAGCCTCCCCGGGCCTCGGGGAAGCGGGAAAAACTGTTTTTT. Amino acids: CASSEKPPRASGKREKLFF.

The chain couples TRBV6-1 to TRBJ1-4, with 8 bases identical to TRBD1. The germline gives CDR1 MNHNS, CDR2 SASEGT. J gave up 4 bases and V 3 bases, and 7 bases lay outside the gene matches. The CDR3 runs to 16 residues. CDR3 region: CASSDQGALGNEKLFF. The CDR3 bases are TGTGCCAGCAGTGACCAGGGGGCATTGGGTAATGAAAAACTGTTTTTT.

This clone was found once. The chain has TRBV2 and TRBJ1-5, with TRBD1 matching 11 bases. After removal of 4 bases from V and 0 bases from J, the junction contained 2 bases not matched to a gene. CDR3 size: 16 residues. The germline gives CDR1 SNHLY, CDR2 FYNNEI. The CDR3: CASSGGTGGSNQPQHF. The CDR3 bases are TGTGCCAGCAGTGGCGGGACAGGGGGTAGCAATCAGCCCCAGCATTTT. Looking up the rest from reference TRBV2 and TRBJ1-5 gives the full variable domain: EPEVTQTPSHQVTQMGQEVILRCVPISNHLYFYWYRQILGQKVEFLVSFYNNEISEKSEIFDDQFSVERPDGSNFTLKIRSTKLEDSAMYFCASSGGTGGSNQPQHFGDGTRLSIL.